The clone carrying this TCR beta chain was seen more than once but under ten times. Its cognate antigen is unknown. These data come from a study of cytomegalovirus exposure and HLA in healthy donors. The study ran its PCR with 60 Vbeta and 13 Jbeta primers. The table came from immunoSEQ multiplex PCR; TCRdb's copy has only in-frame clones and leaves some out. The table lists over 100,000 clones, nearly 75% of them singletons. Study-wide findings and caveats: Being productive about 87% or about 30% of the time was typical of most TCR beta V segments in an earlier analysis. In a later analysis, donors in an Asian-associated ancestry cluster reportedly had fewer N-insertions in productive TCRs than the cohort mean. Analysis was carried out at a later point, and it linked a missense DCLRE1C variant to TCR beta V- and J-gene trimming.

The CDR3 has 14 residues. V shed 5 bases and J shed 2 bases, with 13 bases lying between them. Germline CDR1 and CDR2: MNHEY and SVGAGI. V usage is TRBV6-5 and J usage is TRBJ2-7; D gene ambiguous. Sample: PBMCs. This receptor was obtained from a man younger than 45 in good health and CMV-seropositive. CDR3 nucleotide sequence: TGTGCCAGCAGTACGCCCTATGCTCCCTACGAGCAGTACTTC. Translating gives CASSTPYAPYEQYF.